The 16 T cell receptor beta chains below come from one sample, sequenced in a study of cytomegalovirus exposure and HLA in healthy donors (dated by TCRdb to the late 2010s). Library preparation employed the immunoSEQ multiplex PCR assay. For the multiplex PCR, a mixture combining 60 forward primers for TCR Vbeta segments and 13 reverse primers for TCR Jbeta segments was used. This immuneACCESS table, as held by TCRdb, lists in-frame sequences with V and J called but not all clones. Of the missing ones, under half trace to an unresolved V gene in checked studies; the others have no known cause. The sample profile shows around 120,000 clones; about three quarters of them were found once. The biggest ten clones account for approximately 2.6% of the sample. Sequenced sample: PBMCs. Source of these receptors: an older woman in good health and CMV-seropositive.

CDR3 in DNA: TGTGCCAGCAGCCCAGAGGACAGCCAAGAGACCCAGTACTTC. It codes for CASSPEDSQETQYF. The gene calls are TRBV9 and TRBJ2-5; D perhaps matches TRBD1 (6 bases). The V gene lost 4 bases and the J gene lost 1 base, with 11 bases spanning the gap. This CDR3 contains 14 residues. Germline CDR1 and CDR2: SGDLS and YYNGEE.

This rearrangement joins TRBV19 to TRBJ2-3; D perhaps matches TRBD1 (6 bases). CDR3 length equals 15 residues. Deletions cut 6 bases from V and 5 bases from J, with 18 bases between. Germline CDR1 LNHDA, CDR2 SQIVND (reference sequence). DNA of the CDR3: TGTGCCAGTAGCGACGGGACATACGATCGAGATACGCAGTATTTT. The encoded protein is CASSDGTYDRDTQYF.

The CDR3 DNA is TGTGCCAGCAGTTGGGGGACTTACGGCTACACCTTC. Protein product: CASSWGTYGYTF. The rearrangement joins TRBV28 to TRBJ1-2; D is possibly TRBD1 (5 bases). Germline CDR1 MDHEN, CDR2 SYDVKM. V lost 4 bases to trimming and J lost 8 bases, with 11 bases between them. CDR3 length: 12 amino acids.

This clone came up a few times. J is TRBJ1-1 and V is TRBV7-3; 7 bases align to TRBD1. V was pared by 4 bases and J by 5 bases, with 4 bases of the junction left unmatched. The CDR3 has 13 amino acids. Germline values: CDR1 SGHTA, CDR2 FQGTGA. CDR3: CASSSQGGTEAFF. In DNA form, the CDR3 reads TGTGCCAGCAGCTCCCAGGGGGGAACTGAAGCTTTCTTT.

The chain has TRBV19 and TRBJ2-1; D may be TRBD2 (7 bases). V was shortened by 1 base and J by 3 bases, with 10 bases between the two germline ends. CDR1 and CDR2 from the germline V gene are LNHDA and SQIVND (reference sequence). The CDR3 covers 15 residues. The CDR3 here is CASSIGGGHYNEQFF. The DNA for the CDR3 is TGTGCCAGTAGTATAGGGGGGGGCCACTACAATGAGCAGTTCTTC.

The chain employs TRBV6-5 and TRBJ1-1; D gene unclear. CDR3 length equals 12 residues. Trimming stripped 8 bases from V and 1 base from J, with 8 bases between. The V gene's germline CDR1 is MNHEY and CDR2 SVGAGI. This CDR3 reads CASSEANTEAFF. CDR3 in DNA: TGTGCCAGCTCCGAGGCGAACACTGAAGCTTTCTTT.

This clone was counted between two and nine times. The chain recombines TRBV4-1 with TRBJ2-7; possibly TRBD2 for D (6 bases). The CDR3 runs to 15 residues. Between the trimmed V and J ends, which lost 2 bases and 2 bases, there was a span of 13 bases. Germline values: CDR1 MGHRA, CDR2 YSYEKL. The CDR3 nucleotides are TGCGCCAGCAGCCAAACCGGGACGGGAGCCTACGAGCAGTACTTC. Its translation: CASSQTGTGAYEQYF.

About this clone: A junction end diverges from the germline sequence, so it may reflect a read error. This sequence joins TRBV6-9 and TRBJ2-7, with D perhaps TRBD1 (6 bases). Germline assignment: CDR1 MNHGY and CDR2 SVAAGI. This CDR3 is 15 amino acids long. The CDR3 DNA follows: TGTACCAGGGCGCCTAGGGGGAAACACGCCTACGAGCAGTACTTC. Its translation is CTRAPRGKHAYEQYF.

The genes are TRBV7-6 and TRBJ2-2; D remains ambiguous. This CDR3 is 14 amino acids long. Germline V gene sequence: CDR1 SGHVS, CDR2 FNYEAQ. V lost 5 bases, J lost 2 bases, and 9 bases lay in between. The CDR3 reads CASSPYSNTGELFF. In DNA, the CDR3 is TGTGCCAGCAGCCCCTACAGTAACACCGGGGAGCTGTTTTTT. The full variable domain, rest sourced from reference TRBV7-6 and TRBJ2-2, is GAGVSQSPRYKVTKRGQDVALRCDPISGHVSLYWYRQALGQGPEFLTYFNYEAQQDKSGLPNDRFSAERPEGSISTLTIQRTEQRDSAMYRCASSPYSNTGELFFGEGSRLTVL.

The chain has TRBV6-5 and TRBJ1-3, with D unresolved. CDR1 is MNHEY and CDR2 is SVGAGI in the germline V gene. The CDR3 sequence is 15 residues long. The ends were cut back, 0 bases at V and 2 bases at J, with 8 bases in the middle. In nucleotides, the CDR3 is TGTGCCAGCAGTTACTCCCCAACAACTGGAAACACCATATATTTT. Its translation: CASSYSPTTGNTIYF.

V gene TRBV18 combines with J gene TRBJ2-2; TRBD1 aligns across 8 bases. This CDR3 comprises 15 residues. CDR1 is KGHSH and CDR2 is LQKENI in the germline V gene. Trimming removed 4 bases from V and 3 bases from J; junction bases left unmatched: 4. The CDR3 DNA reads TGTGCCAGCTCACGTCAGGGGGCGGACACCGGGGAGCTGTTTTTT. Residues: CASSRQGADTGELFF.

This clone was picked up a small number of times. This rearrangement joins TRBV13 to TRBJ1-1; TRBD1 is a possible D gene (5 bases). V was shortened by 3 bases and J by 4 bases, with 21 bases between the two germline ends. This CDR3 contains 17 residues. Germline V lookup: CDR1 PRHDT, CDR2 FYEKMQ (reference sequence). The CDR3 loop reads CASSFASRGRGFTEAFF. The CDR3 coding sequence is TGTGCCAGCAGCTTTGCCAGTCGAGGGCGGGGGTTCACTGAAGCTTTCTTT.

The rearrangement uses TRBV27 and TRBJ1-4, with D possibly TRBD1 on 5 matching bases. The CDR3 is 14 amino acids. Germline CDR1 is MNHEY and CDR2 is SMNVEV (reference sequence). Trimming left V 3 bases short and J 3 bases short, with 8 bases between. In nucleotides, the CDR3 is TGTGCCAGCAGTTTTGCGGGGGCTAATGAAAAACTGTTTTTT. Translation: CASSFAGANEKLFF.

This clone has a handful of counts. V gene TRBV7-3 combines with J gene TRBJ2-1, with 7 bases identical to TRBD1. Germline CDR1 SGHTA, CDR2 FQGTGA. The CDR3 has 14 residues. The junction had 4 bases not matched to a gene; V was cut back by 5 bases and J by 3 bases. CDR3 sequence (DNA): TGTGCCAGCAGCCCTCAGGGGGTCTACAATGAGCAGTTCTTC. This sequence encodes CASSPQGVYNEQFF.

The chain uses TRBV4-1 and TRBJ2-3; 9 nucleotides line up with TRBD2. The J segment lost 3 bases and the V segment lost 1 base, leaving 11 bases of the junction unmatched. This CDR3 region has 18 residues. In germline, CDR1 is MGHRA, CDR2 YSYEKL. CDR3 sequence (DNA): TGCGCCAGCAGCCAAGGGGGCAGCGGGGGGCGTGCAACAGATACGCAGTATTTT. Its protein is CASSQGGSGGRATDTQYF.

The rearrangement links TRBV19 to TRBJ1-5, with D hard to call. V lost 7 bases and J lost 5, with 15 bases in between. Germline V gene data show CDR1 as LNHDA and CDR2 as SQIVND (reference sequence). There are 14 residues in the CDR3. The CDR3 region is CASTWVQSDQPQHF. CDR3 bases: TGTGCCAGTACTTGGGTACAGTCAGATCAGCCCCAGCATTTT.